This entry lists 27 T cell receptor beta chains sequenced from one sample in a study of cytotoxic CD8 clonotypes in ibrutinib-treated CLL. Using immunoSEQ multiplex PCR, the repertoire was profiled, and TCRdb retains in-frame clones only, with some absent. The sample lists around 310,000 clones, 80% seen once, with over 6.5% in the top ten. Sequencing used PBMCs, obtained before ibrutinib treatment. The receptors shown here come from a human donor with chronic lymphocytic leukemia.

The CDR3 sequence is CASSSDLAGVYNEQFF. The CDR3 DNA reads as TGTGCCAGCAGCTCGGACTTAGCGGGAGTTTACAATGAGCAGTTCTTC. This chain uses TRBV11-2 with TRBJ2-1; 9 bases agree with TRBD2. Germline trimming cut 4 bases from V and 4 bases from J; bases unmatched to any gene: 8. The CDR3 sequence is 16 residues long. The germline V gene encodes CDR1 SGHAT and CDR2 FQNNGV.

This clone showed up just a few times. CDR3 sequence: CASSAASGTSYEQYF. CDR3 coding DNA: TGTGCCAGCAGTGCTGCTAGCGGGACCTCCTACGAGCAGTACTTC. V and J are TRBV2 and TRBJ2-7; TRBD2 agrees at 9 bases. The CDR3 has 15 residues. J lost 0 bases, V lost 4 bases, and 4 bases had no gene match. Germline V gene lookup returns CDR1 SNHLY and CDR2 FYNNEI.

V and J are TRBV18 and TRBJ2-7; D might be TRBD2 (6 bases). The CDR3 contains 15 residues. Trimming cost V 3 bases and J 2 bases, with 14 bases left between them. The germline V gene encodes CDR1 KGHSH and CDR2 LQKENI. The CDR3 region is CASSPPGLETYEQYF. The CDR3, as DNA: TGTGCCAGCTCACCTCCGGGACTGGAAACCTACGAGCAGTACTTC.

CDR3 loop: CSVETTSTDTQYF. The CDR3 coding sequence is TGCAGCGTCGAGACAACCAGCACAGATACGCAGTATTTT. J is TRBJ2-3 and V is TRBV29-1; the D is unclear. Deletions cut 6 bases from V and 0 bases from J, with 10 bases between. The CDR3 contains 13 residues. CDR1 is SQVTM and CDR2 is ANQGSEA in the germline V gene.

CDR3 residues: CASSPGDYGYTF. The CDR3 bases are TGTGCCAGCAGCCCCGGAGACTATGGCTACACCTTC. The chain joins TRBV5-6 to TRBJ1-2; D ambiguous. The germline V and J ends were trimmed by 4 bases and 3 bases, with 7 bases remaining between them. CDR1 and CDR2 (germline): SGHDT, YYEEEE. This CDR3 spans 12 amino acids.

The chain recombines TRBV27 with TRBJ1-5; maybe TRBD1 (6 bases). The germline V and J ends were trimmed by 7 bases and 7 bases, with 14 bases remaining between them. Looked up from germline, CDR1 is MNHEY and CDR2 is SMNVEV (reference sequence). The length of the CDR3 is 13 residues. CDR3 bases: TGTGCCAGCACCTTTACAGGGAACCAGCCCCAGCATTTT. This codes for CASTFTGNQPQHF.

V and J are TRBV11-3 and TRBJ2-3; 13 nucleotides align to TRBD2. The CDR3 totals 16 residues. The V segment lost 4 bases and the J segment 6 bases; nucleotides outside the gene matches: 7. Germline CDR1 reads SGHNT; CDR2 reads YENEEA. CDR3 in amino acids: CASSSGLAGVRDTQYF. CDR3 DNA sequence: TGTGCCAGCAGCTCAGGACTAGCGGGAGTAAGGGATACGCAGTATTTT.

CDR3 in DNA: TGTGCCAGCAGTTCTCTTGACGGAGACTATGGCTACACCTTC. Protein: CASSSLDGDYGYTF. The rearrangement uses TRBV27 and TRBJ1-2; D unclear. The ends were cut back, 4 bases at V and 3 bases at J, with 12 bases in the middle. The CDR3 spans 14 residues. Germline V CDR1 and CDR2: MNHEY, SMNVEV (reference sequence).

This clone appeared a few times. The chain has TRBV14 and TRBJ2-7, with TRBD1 as a possible D gene (6 bases). The germline V gene encodes CDR1 SGHDN and CDR2 FVKESK. The CDR3 extends over 15 amino acids. Trimming cost V 5 bases and J 7 bases, with 21 bases left between them. CDR3 residues: CASSGWTAGGVEQYF. CDR3 in DNA: TGTGCCAGCAGCGGGTGGACAGCTGGTGGTGTAGAGCAGTACTTC.

This clone turned up a few times. The rearrangement joins TRBV10-2 to TRBJ1-3; unclear D gene. CDR1 and CDR2 (germline): WSHSY, SAAADI. The CDR3 sequence is 11 residues long. V was pared by 8 bases and J by 0 bases, with 2 bases between. The CDR3 nucleotides read TGCGCCAGCTACTCTGGAAACACCATATATTTT. Encoded protein: CASYSGNTIYF.

This sequence joins TRBV7-2 and TRBJ2-2, with unresolved D. The germline CDR1 and CDR2 sequences are SGHTA and FQGNSA. The CDR3 runs 15 residues. Trimming shortened V by 0 bases and J by 1 base, and 6 bases separated the two germline ends. CDR3 loop: CASSLAEQNTGELFF. CDR3 bases: TGTGCCAGCAGCTTAGCGGAACAGAACACCGGGGAGCTGTTTTTT. The variable domain in full, completed from reference TRBV7-2 and TRBJ2-2, reads GAGVSQSPSNKVTEKGKDVELRCDPISGHTALYWYRQSLGQGLEFLIYFQGNSAPDKSGLPSDRFSAERTGGSVSTLTIQRTQQEDSAVYLCASSLAEQNTGELFFGEGSRLTVL.

This chain links TRBV9 with TRBJ2-3; 8 bases map to TRBD1. The CDR3 covers 17 residues. Germline CDR1 SGDLS, CDR2 YYNGEE. After removal of 3 bases from V and 3 bases from J, the junction contained 12 bases not matched to a gene. The DNA for the CDR3 is TGTGCCAGCAGCGCAGGGGGCCTTTATACGGTGACAGATACGCAGTATTTT. This codes for CASSAGGLYTVTDTQYF. The entire variable domain, with the rest obtained from reference TRBV9 and TRBJ2-3, is as follows: DSGVTQTPKHLITATGQRVTLRCSPRSGDLSVYWYQQSLDQGLQFLIQYYNGEERAKGNILERFSAQQFPDLHSELNLSSLELGDSALYFCASSAGGLYTVTDTQYFGPGTRLTVL.

This clone was seen only a few times. The V call is TRBV7-7, the J call TRBJ2-2, with 7 positions matching TRBD1. J gave up 2 bases and V 5 bases, and 5 bases lay outside the gene matches. This CDR3 contains 15 residues. The V gene's germline CDR1 is SSHAT and CDR2 FNYEAQ (reference sequence). The CDR3 DNA reads as TGTGCCAGCAGCGACAGACAGGGAAACACCGGGGAGCTGTTTTTT. Translating it yields CASSDRQGNTGELFF. Full variable domain (rest looked up from reference TRBV7-7 and TRBJ2-2): GAGVSQSPRYKVTKRGQDVTLRCDPISSHATLYWYQQALGQGPEFLTYFNYEAQPDKSGLPSDRFSAERPEGSISTLTIQRTEQRDSAMYRCASSDRQGNTGELFFGEGSRLTVL.

J is TRBJ1-1 and V is TRBV6-5; tentatively, D is TRBD1 (5 bases). CDR1 MNHEY and CDR2 SVGAGI come from the germline V gene. The V and J ends lost 0 bases and 0 bases respectively, with 8 bases between them. The CDR3 is 15 residues long. CDR3 region: CASSYSSRVNTEAFF. CDR3 nucleotides: TGTGCCAGCAGTTACTCGAGCAGGGTGAACACTGAAGCTTTCTTT.

The chain links TRBV5-6 to TRBJ2-7; perhaps TRBD2 as D (6 bases). The V gene's germline CDR1 is SGHDT and CDR2 YYEEEE. CDR3 length equals 13 residues. V gave up 6 bases and J gave up 5 bases, with 15 bases separating them. The CDR3 DNA sequence: TGTGCCAGCATAGGGACTGCAAACCACGAGCAGTACTTC. Protein: CASIGTANHEQYF. Filled out from reference TRBV5-6 and TRBJ2-7, the complete variable domain reads DAGVTQSPTHLIKTRGQQVTLRCSPKSGHDTVSWYQQALGQGPQFIFQYYEEEERQRGNFPDRFSGHQFPNYSSELNVNALLLGDSALYLCASIGTANHEQYFGPGTRLTVT.

The rearrangement joins TRBV7-2 to TRBJ2-7; 9 bases are shared with TRBD2. The CDR3 has 16 amino acids. V lost 1 base and J lost 1; bases outside the gene matches: 5. Germline values: CDR1 SGHTA, CDR2 FQGNSA. CDR3 loop: CASSLGLAEKSYEQYF. The CDR3 region has the DNA TGTGCCAGCAGCTTAGGACTAGCGGAGAAGTCCTACGAGCAGTACTTC. Filled out from reference TRBV7-2 and TRBJ2-7, the complete variable domain reads GAGVSQSPSNKVTEKGKDVELRCDPISGHTALYWYRQSLGQGLEFLIYFQGNSAPDKSGLPSDRFSAERTGGSVSTLTIQRTQQEDSAVYLCASSLGLAEKSYEQYFGPGTRLTVT.

This chain joins TRBV6-6 and TRBJ2-7; perhaps TRBD2 as D (6 bases). Trimming shortened V by 8 bases and J by 5 bases, and 10 bases separated the two germline ends. The CDR3 is made up of 11 amino acids. CDR1 and CDR2 from the germline V gene are MNHNY and SVGAGI (reference sequence). For the CDR3, the DNA is TGTGCCAGCTTTTCGGGGGACGAGCAGTACTTC. Translation: CASFSGDEQYF.

The V and J genes are TRBV4-2 and TRBJ2-7; D tentatively reads TRBD1 or TRBD2 (5 bases each). This CDR3 spans 15 amino acids. CDR1 is LGHNA, CDR2 YNFKEQ, per germline. Deletions cut 1 base from V and 2 bases from J, with 12 bases between. CDR3 loop: CASSQVPGATYEQYF. In DNA, the CDR3 is TGTGCCAGCAGCCAAGTACCCGGGGCAACCTACGAGCAGTACTTC.

This rearrangement joins TRBV5-6 to TRBJ1-2; D might be TRBD1 (5 bases). The V end was cut by 3 bases, the J end by 0 bases, with 9 bases between. The CDR3 is 14 residues long. From germline, CDR1 is SGHDT and CDR2 YYEEEE. The CDR3 loop reads CASSYGGANYGYTF. The DNA of the CDR3 is TGTGCCAGCAGCTATGGAGGGGCTAACTATGGCTACACCTTC.

This chain uses TRBV19 with TRBJ1-4; D ambiguous. The CDR3 is 14 residues long. Trimming took off 5 bases at V and 4 bases at J, with 11 bases between the two ends. The germline V gene has CDR1 LNHDA and CDR2 SQIVND (reference sequence). Here the CDR3 DNA reads TGTGCCAGTAGTGACCTGGCGCGTAATGAAAAACTGTTTTTT. The encoded protein is CASSDLARNEKLFF.

The rearrangement links TRBV5-6 to TRBJ2-7; 12 bases are shared with TRBD1. CDR3 length: 17 residues. Looked up from germline, CDR1 is SGHDT and CDR2 is YYEEEE. With V trimmed by 4 bases and J by 2 bases, 10 bases remained unmatched. CDR3 region: CASSQGTGGGLPYEQYF. The DNA of the CDR3 is TGTGCCAGCAGCCAAGGGACAGGGGGCGGGCTCCCCTACGAGCAGTACTTC.

This clone occurred once. The CDR3 sequence: CASSLGDRSNQPQHF. The CDR3, as DNA: TGTGCCAGCAGCTTGGGGGACAGGTCGAATCAGCCCCAGCATTTT. The chain carries TRBV7-9 and TRBJ1-5; 8 bases agree with TRBD1. Trimming took 3 bases from V and 4 from J; bases not matched to a gene: 5. In germline, CDR1 is SEHNR, CDR2 FQNEAQ (reference sequence). The CDR3 runs to 15 residues.

V is TRBV27 and J is TRBJ2-7; D remains ambiguous. The germline gives CDR1 MNHEY, CDR2 SMNVEV (reference sequence). With 4 bases removed from V and 6 bases from J, the gap between germline ends came to 10 bases. The CDR3 loop spans 12 amino acids. CDR3 sequence: CASSSPPGEQYF. DNA of the CDR3: TGTGCCAGCAGTTCCCCTCCGGGCGAGCAGTACTTC.

V gene TRBV7-3 combines with J gene TRBJ2-1; tentatively, D is TRBD1 (6 bases). V was shortened by 2 bases and J by 0 bases, with 11 bases between the two germline ends. There are 16 residues in the CDR3. The germline CDR1 and CDR2 sequences are SGHTA and FQGTGA. CDR3 DNA sequence: TGTGCCAGCAGCTTAGGGGGCTATAGCTCCTACAATGAGCAGTTCTTC. It codes for CASSLGGYSSYNEQFF.

V gene TRBV5-1 combines with J gene TRBJ2-5; D not resolved. CDR3 length: 15 residues. CDR1 and CDR2 from the germline V gene are SGHRS and YFSETQ. V was trimmed by 0 bases and J by 3 bases, leaving 12 bases between them. The chain's CDR3 is CASSLAGSREETQYF. CDR3 DNA sequence: TGCGCCAGCAGCTTGGCCGGGTCTCGGGAAGAGACCCAGTACTTC.

The J gene is TRBJ2-2, the V gene TRBV28; 8 bases line up with TRBD1. This CDR3 has 15 residues. CDR1 is MDHEN, CDR2 SYDVKM, per germline. Trimming cost V 2 bases and J 5 bases; bases outside gene matches: 4. CDR3 loop: CASSLTDRGTGELFF. CDR3 bases: TGTGCCAGCAGTTTAACTGACAGGGGAACCGGGGAGCTGTTTTTT.

The gene calls are TRBV7-2 and TRBJ2-5; TRBD1 aligns across 7 bases. Trimming took 4 bases from V and 5 from J; bases not matched to a gene: 7. The CDR3 has 14 residues. From germline, CDR1 is SGHTA and CDR2 FQGNSA. CDR3 region: CASSYRGTWETQYF. The CDR3 DNA is TGTGCCAGCAGCTACAGGGGCACATGGGAGACCCAGTACTTC.